This T cell receptor beta chain was recorded in a study of response to subunit inactivated influenza vaccine. Germline V gene sequence: CDR1 MNHEY, CDR2 SVGAGI. This CDR3 is 14 amino acids long. Deletions cut 4 bases from V and 6 bases from J, with 16 bases between. About this clonotype itself: The antigen remains undetermined.

MiXCR, applied by TCRdb to the RT-PCR reads, yields one record per CDR3 protein. The sample contains about half a million distinct CDR3 sequences, about 25% of which appear only once. Study-wide points: The authors proposed limited new T cell recruitment per seasonal influenza vaccination.

The clonotype comes from a man aged 50-60 years who received an inactivated influenza vaccine. Sample: CD4+ T cells sorted from PBMCs, taken approximately 5 days after vaccination. The genes are TRBV6-5 and TRBJ2-7; no clear D. CDR3: CASSLSGRHREQYF. CDR3 bases: TGTGCCAGCAGTTTATCCGGAAGACATCGCGAGCAGTACTTC.